One and the same sample provided the 20 T cell receptor beta chains below, sequenced in a study of OX40 agonist ivuxolimab in advanced cancers. Clones were read by immunoSEQ multiplex PCR, and TCRdb kept only the in-frame ones, dropping some. The sample shows 30,000 to 40,000 clones, about 89% of them seen only once. The sample consisted of CD4+ or CD8+ T cells sorted from blood, taken in a trial of the OX40 agonist ivuxolimab. These TCRs come from an adult with an advanced solid tumor such as melanoma, head and neck, liver or kidney cancer.

The gene calls are TRBV5-1 and TRBJ2-5; 8 nucleotides match TRBD1. Trimming took 2 bases from V and 5 from J; bases not matched to a gene: 2. The CDR3 contains 13 residues. The V gene's germline CDR1 is SGHRS and CDR2 YFSETQ. The CDR3 is CASSFTGGETQYF. The DNA of the CDR3 is TGCGCCAGCAGCTTTACAGGGGGGGAGACCCAGTACTTC.

The V gene is TRBV11-2, the J gene TRBJ2-5; 10 nucleotides line up with TRBD2. The V segment lost 5 bases and the J segment 5 bases; nucleotides outside the gene matches: 14. Germline V gene sequence: CDR1 SGHAT, CDR2 FQNNGV. The CDR3 is 17 amino acids. The CDR3, as DNA: TGTGCCAGCAGCCTCCTGACTAGCGGGTCGTTAAGGGAGACCCAGTACTTC. Translation: CASSLLTSGSLRETQYF.

This sequence joins TRBV7-6 and TRBJ1-1; no firm D call. The length of the CDR3 is 13 residues. Trimming cost V 3 bases and J 0 bases, with 5 bases left between them. The germline gives CDR1 SGHVS, CDR2 FNYEAQ. Here the CDR3 reads CASSLQMNTEAFF. CDR3 in DNA: TGTGCCAGCAGCTTGCAAATGAACACTGAAGCTTTCTTT.

This chain links TRBV27 with TRBJ1-1, with no clear D. This CDR3 contains 14 residues. CDR1 MNHEY and CDR2 SMNVEV come from the germline V gene (reference sequence). The germline V and J ends were trimmed by 6 bases and 0 bases, with 11 bases remaining between them. The CDR3 sequence: CASSLQRLNTEAFF. CDR3 coding DNA: TGTGCCAGCAGCTTACAGAGACTGAACACTGAAGCTTTCTTT.

The chain couples TRBV18 to TRBJ2-1; TRBD2 is a possible D gene (5 bases). From germline, CDR1 is KGHSH and CDR2 LQKENI. Trimming stripped 0 bases from V and 6 bases from J, with 18 bases between. The CDR3 sequence is 17 residues long. CDR3 sequence (DNA): TGTGCCAGCTCACCACCTATCTCGGACTGGAACTTCAATGAGCAGTTCTTC. Protein product: CASSPPISDWNFNEQFF.

CDR3 protein: CASSESQGGQAFF. DNA of the CDR3: TGTGCCAGCAGTGAATCCCAGGGGGGGCAAGCTTTCTTT. J is TRBJ1-1 and V is TRBV6-1; 7 bases align to TRBD1. Germline V gives CDR1 MNHNS, CDR2 SASEGT. J lost 9 bases, V lost 2 bases, and 6 bases had no gene match. This CDR3 contains 13 residues.

This clone came up a few times. The CDR3 reads CASSQTGLSNQPQHF. The CDR3 DNA reads TGTGCCAGCAGCCAAACAGGGTTAAGCAATCAGCCCCAGCATTTT. This chain connects TRBV4-2 to TRBJ1-5, with D perhaps TRBD1 (6 bases). The CDR3 is 15 residues long. Trimming pared 2 bases from V and 1 base from J, leaving 9 bases between. CDR1 and CDR2 (germline): LGHNA, YNFKEQ.

The V call is TRBV5-6, the J call TRBJ1-3; the D gene is possibly TRBD1 (5 bases). V dropped 2 bases and J dropped 0 bases, with 21 bases sitting between them. CDR1 and CDR2 (germline): SGHDT, YYEEEE. CDR3 length: 19 amino acids. CDR3 bases: TGTGCCAGCAGCTTCGGGCAGGGATCAAGATTAAGCTCTGGAAACACCATATATTTT. It is translated as CASSFGQGSRLSSGNTIYF. Filled out from reference TRBV5-6 and TRBJ1-3, the complete variable domain reads DAGVTQSPTHLIKTRGQQVTLRCSPKSGHDTVSWYQQALGQGPQFIFQYYEEEERQRGNFPDRFSGHQFPNYSSELNVNALLLGDSALYLCASSFGQGSRLSSGNTIYFGEGSWLTVV.

This chain connects TRBV5-1 to TRBJ2-3; no definite D call. This CDR3 comprises 15 residues. Germline V gene sequence: CDR1 SGHRS, CDR2 YFSETQ. The V gene lost 4 bases and the J gene lost 0 bases, with 12 bases spanning the gap. CDR3 sequence reads: CASSPRHGSTDTQYF. CDR3 in DNA: TGCGCCAGCAGCCCTCGACACGGTAGCACAGATACGCAGTATTTT.

The gene calls are TRBV11-2 and TRBJ1-2; D gene ambiguous. The germline V and J ends were trimmed by 2 bases and 4 bases, with 14 bases remaining between them. CDR1 and CDR2 (germline): SGHAT, FQNNGV. This CDR3 region has 15 residues. CDR3 in amino acids: CASSLPGKATYGYTF. The CDR3 DNA follows: TGTGCCAGCAGCTTACCGGGAAAGGCTACCTATGGCTACACCTTC.

The chain couples TRBV11-1 to TRBJ2-1; TRBD1 aligns across 9 bases. CDR1 and CDR2 (germline): SGHAT, FQDESV (reference sequence). V was pared by 2 bases and J by 4 bases, with 6 bases of the junction left unmatched. The CDR3 length is 16 residues. Written as DNA, the CDR3 is TGTGCCAGCAGCTTAACCGGGACAGGGTCTTACAATGAGCAGTTCTTC. It is translated as CASSLTGTGSYNEQFF.

In this sample, this clone turned up once. The V gene is TRBV7-9, the J gene TRBJ1-1; 9 positions agree with TRBD1. V was clipped by 0 bases and J by 3 bases; unmatched bases: 2. Germline CDR1 reads SEHNR; CDR2 reads FQNEAQ (reference sequence). There are 15 residues in the CDR3. The CDR3 DNA follows: TGTGCCAGCAGCTTAGCGACAGGGGGGGACACTGAAGCTTTCTTT. This gives the protein CASSLATGGDTEAFF. The full variable domain, completed using reference TRBV7-9 and TRBJ1-1, is DTGVSQNPRHKITKRGQNVTFRCDPISEHNRLYWYRQTLGQGPEFLTYFQNEAQLEKSRLLSDRFSAERPKGSFSTLEIQRTEQGDSAMYLCASSLATGGDTEAFFGQGTRLTVV.

Written as DNA, the CDR3 is TGTGCCAGCAGCGCCTGGGACAGGGGGCAAACGGTGCAGTTCTTC. Translated, it gives CASSAWDRGQTVQFF. The genes are TRBV5-8 and TRBJ2-1; 12 bases are shared with TRBD1. The V and J ends lost 4 bases and 12 bases, in that order; junction bases with no gene match: 11. Germline CDR1 is SGHTS and CDR2 is YDEGEE. The CDR3 is 15 residues long.

The rearrangement joins TRBV19 to TRBJ2-1, with TRBD2 matching 10 bases. J was trimmed by 1 base and V by 7 bases; bases with no gene match: 7. The CDR3 sequence is 16 residues long. CDR1 is LNHDA and CDR2 is SQIVND in the germline V gene (reference sequence). The CDR3 DNA reads as TGTGCCAGTATGACTAGCGGGTTCCTTTCCTACAATGAGCAGTTCTTC. This codes for CASMTSGFLSYNEQFF.

The chain recombines TRBV25-1 with TRBJ2-3, with unresolved D. Germline-derived CDR1 and CDR2 are MGHDK and SYGVNS. The CDR3 consists of 14 residues. Trimming pared 6 bases from V and 2 bases from J, leaving 12 bases between. The DNA of the CDR3 is TGTGCCAGCAGCGAGACGGGCAACACAGATACGCAGTATTTT. It is translated as CASSETGNTDTQYF.

V gene TRBV2 combines with J gene TRBJ2-1; 14 bases match TRBD2. The J segment lost 0 bases and the V segment lost 8 bases, leaving 9 bases of the junction unmatched. Germline loops: CDR1 SNHLY, CDR2 FYNNEI. CDR3 length equals 18 residues. CDR3 in amino acids: CASFRWTSGRSSYNEQFF. The DNA of the CDR3 is TGTGCCAGCTTTAGGTGGACTAGCGGGAGGAGCTCCTACAATGAGCAGTTCTTC. Complete variable domain (other parts from reference TRBV2 and TRBJ2-1): EPEVTQTPSHQVTQMGQEVILRCVPISNHLYFYWYRQILGQKVEFLVSFYNNEISEKSEIFDDQFSVERPDGSNFTLKIRSTKLEDSAMYFCASFRWTSGRSSYNEQFFGPGTRLTVL.

V is TRBV6-1 and J is TRBJ1-2; possible D gene TRBD1, 5 bases. V shed 7 bases and J shed 1 base, with 16 bases lying between them. The CDR3 runs 15 residues. Germline loops: CDR1 MNHNS, CDR2 SASEGT. The CDR3 DNA sequence: TGTGCCAGCAATCCCAGACAGAACGGTAACTATGGCTACACCTTC. Protein sequence: CASNPRQNGNYGYTF.

The J gene is TRBJ1-1, the V gene TRBV6-6; the D gene is possibly TRBD1 (5 bases). The CDR3 is 13 residues long. The germline V and J ends were trimmed by 2 bases and 3 bases, with 7 bases remaining between them. Germline V lookup: CDR1 MNHNY, CDR2 SVGAGI (reference sequence). CDR3 in DNA: TGTGCCAGCAGTTACGAACAGGACACTGAAGCTTTCTTT. Protein sequence: CASSYEQDTEAFF.

The V call is TRBV5-1, the J call TRBJ1-1; D not resolved. Germline-derived CDR1 and CDR2 are SGHRS and YFSETQ. The CDR3 has 14 residues. Between the trimmed V and J ends, which lost 0 bases and 1 base, there was a span of 7 bases. CDR3 loop: CASSLGPTNTEAFF. The CDR3, as DNA: TGCGCCAGCAGCTTGGGACCTACGAACACTGAAGCTTTCTTT.

The J gene is TRBJ2-7, the V gene TRBV12-5; D may be TRBD2 (6 bases). Germline CDR1 LGHNT, CDR2 FRNRAP. V shed 1 base and J shed 11 bases, with 15 bases lying between them. The CDR3 covers 13 residues. Here the CDR3 DNA reads TGTGCTAGTGGTTTGGATTCCGCGACTAGTAAGTACTTC. Encoded protein: CASGLDSATSKYF.